This T cell receptor (beta chain) emerged from a study of blood T cells in healthy people across ages. Study observations and caveats: Relative to aged donors, long-lived donors carried more naive CD4+ cells and displayed higher diversity. Among T cells, TCR beta diversity per million cells dropped roughly linearly as age rose.

The CDR3 loop spans 13 amino acids. The V and J ends lost 6 bases and 0 bases respectively, with 9 bases between them. Primed by a sample-barcoded 5' primer and a J-beta primer mix, a second PCR proceeded for about 6 to 11 cycles. Every molecule of cDNA carried a tag from a template-switch adaptor with 12 random nucleotides. TCRdb reanalysed the 5' RACE reads using MiXCR and keeps one entry per CDR3 protein. The sample consists of more than 800,000 distinct CDR3 sequences, under 30% of them appearing once. On this clonotype: Its antigen is currently unknown.

The genes are TRBV12-3 or TRBV12-4 and TRBJ2-7; maybe TRBD1 (6 bases). Material: blood. This TCR was recovered from a woman older than 75 in good health. The CDR3 reads CASRDRNSYEQYF. The CDR3 DNA reads as TGTGCCAGCAGAGACAGGAACTCCTACGAGCAGTACTTC.